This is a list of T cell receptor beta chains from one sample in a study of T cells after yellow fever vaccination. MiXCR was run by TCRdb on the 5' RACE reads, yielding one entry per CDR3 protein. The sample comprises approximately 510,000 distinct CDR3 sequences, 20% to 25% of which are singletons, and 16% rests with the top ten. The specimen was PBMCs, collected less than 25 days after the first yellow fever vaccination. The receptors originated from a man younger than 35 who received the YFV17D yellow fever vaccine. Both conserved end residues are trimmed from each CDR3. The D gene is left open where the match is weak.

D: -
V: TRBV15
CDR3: ATSIQDQPQH

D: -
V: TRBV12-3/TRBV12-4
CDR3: ASTATFEKLF

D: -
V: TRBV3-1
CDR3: ASSQAKVNTEAF

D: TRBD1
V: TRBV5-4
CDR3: ASSLGQGLNNEQF

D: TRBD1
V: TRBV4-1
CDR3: ASSQKDRAYEQY

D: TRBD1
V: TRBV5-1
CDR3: ASSLGDSLRPLH

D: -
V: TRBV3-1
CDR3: ASSQVSRPEAF

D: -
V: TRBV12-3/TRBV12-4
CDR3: ASRTLGAYEQY

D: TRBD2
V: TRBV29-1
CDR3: SVEDLHRGDFWHQY

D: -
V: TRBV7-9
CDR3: AAGVSAASSTEAF

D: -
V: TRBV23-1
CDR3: ATESVPPGEQY

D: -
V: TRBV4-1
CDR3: ASSRGSSGNTEAF

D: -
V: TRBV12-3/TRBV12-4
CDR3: ASSPAGVHGELF

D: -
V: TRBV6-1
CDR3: ASSELVFGGALGYGYT

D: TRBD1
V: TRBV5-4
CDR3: ASSWDSSGNTIY

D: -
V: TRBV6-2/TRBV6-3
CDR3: ASSEARSLAKNIQY

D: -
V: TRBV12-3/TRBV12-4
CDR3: ASSSRRTNTEAF

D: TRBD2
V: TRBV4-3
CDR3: ASSQGTSGDSYEQY

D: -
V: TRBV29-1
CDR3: SSPEVGANTEAF

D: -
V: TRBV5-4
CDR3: ASTQGNSNMNTEAF

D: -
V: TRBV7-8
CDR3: ASSTDRDTEAF

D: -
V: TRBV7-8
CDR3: ASSFRGVNTGELF

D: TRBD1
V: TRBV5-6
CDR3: ASGTESAKNIQY

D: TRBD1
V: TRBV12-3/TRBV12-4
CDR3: ASSLAGQVPYNEQF

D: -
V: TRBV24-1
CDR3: ATSEGGAGEETQY

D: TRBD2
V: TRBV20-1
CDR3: SASRLAFSTDTQY

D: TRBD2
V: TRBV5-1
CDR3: ASSSVSIRSSGYNEQF

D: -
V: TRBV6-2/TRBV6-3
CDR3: ASSYQWPEQF

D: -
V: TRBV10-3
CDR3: AISAGTAVNTGELF

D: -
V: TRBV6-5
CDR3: ASSYPVQFSYNEQF

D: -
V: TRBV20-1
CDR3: SARNLYSPGSYNEQF

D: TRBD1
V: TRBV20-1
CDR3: SASRTGAGGPQH

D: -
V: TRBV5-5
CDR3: ASSLGPVEAF

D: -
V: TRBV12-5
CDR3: ASGLIGGETQY

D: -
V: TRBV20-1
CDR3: SARWSGDTQY

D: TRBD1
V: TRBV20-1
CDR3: SARGVKGQSYEQY

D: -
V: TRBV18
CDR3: ASSRAENEKLF

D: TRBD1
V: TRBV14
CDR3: ASSRRDRGKSSNTEAF

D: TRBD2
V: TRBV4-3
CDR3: ASSRREGVQETQY

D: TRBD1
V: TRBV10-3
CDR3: ATSSGQGDQPQH

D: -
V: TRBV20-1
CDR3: SARAESNSPLH

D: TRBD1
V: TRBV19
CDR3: ASSQRDRAQPQH

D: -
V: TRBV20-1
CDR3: SAKEFQGAAGDTQY

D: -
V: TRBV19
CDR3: ASCSPTASNTEAF

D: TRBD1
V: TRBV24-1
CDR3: ATSGTGTYGYT

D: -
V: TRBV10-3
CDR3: AISEPPGYGYT

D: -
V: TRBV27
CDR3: ASSLSDGGPFGAQY

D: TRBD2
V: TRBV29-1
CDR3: SVVLAGGSTDTQY

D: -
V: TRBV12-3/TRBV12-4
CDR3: ASSFVGVGYGYT

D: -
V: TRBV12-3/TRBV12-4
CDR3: ASSLAWDGYT

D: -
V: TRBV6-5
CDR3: ASSLGQRPYNEQF

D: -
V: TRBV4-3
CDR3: ASLETWGTMNTEAF

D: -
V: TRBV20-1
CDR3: SAIPPGIGVDEQF

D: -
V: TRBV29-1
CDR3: SYRDPREPYEQY

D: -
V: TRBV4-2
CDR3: ASSDPGQPNNEQF

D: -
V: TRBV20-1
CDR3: SAKRSYNEQF

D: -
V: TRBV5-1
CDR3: ASSEQVGDTQY

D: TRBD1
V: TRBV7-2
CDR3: ASSGGQGVDTQY

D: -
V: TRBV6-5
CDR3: ASSHKREAF

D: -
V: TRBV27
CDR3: ASSFFTGAGTGELF